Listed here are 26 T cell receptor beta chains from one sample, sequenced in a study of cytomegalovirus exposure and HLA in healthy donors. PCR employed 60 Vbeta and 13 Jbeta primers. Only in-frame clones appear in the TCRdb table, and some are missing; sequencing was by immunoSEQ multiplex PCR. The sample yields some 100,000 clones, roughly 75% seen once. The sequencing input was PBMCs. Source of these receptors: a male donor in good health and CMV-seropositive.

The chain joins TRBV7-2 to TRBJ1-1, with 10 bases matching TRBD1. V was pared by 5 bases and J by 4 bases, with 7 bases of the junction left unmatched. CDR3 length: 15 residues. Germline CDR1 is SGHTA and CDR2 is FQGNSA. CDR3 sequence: CASSATTGGTTEAFF. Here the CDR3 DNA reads TGTGCCAGCAGCGCCACGACAGGGGGCACCACTGAAGCTTTCTTT.

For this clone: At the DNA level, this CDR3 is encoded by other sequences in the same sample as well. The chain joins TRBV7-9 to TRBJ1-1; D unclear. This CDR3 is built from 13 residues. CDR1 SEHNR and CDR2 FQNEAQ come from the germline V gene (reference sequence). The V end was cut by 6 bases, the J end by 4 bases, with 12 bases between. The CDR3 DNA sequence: TGTGCCAGCAGTCCCGGACGGGGCACTGAAGCTTTCTTT. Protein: CASSPGRGTEAFF.

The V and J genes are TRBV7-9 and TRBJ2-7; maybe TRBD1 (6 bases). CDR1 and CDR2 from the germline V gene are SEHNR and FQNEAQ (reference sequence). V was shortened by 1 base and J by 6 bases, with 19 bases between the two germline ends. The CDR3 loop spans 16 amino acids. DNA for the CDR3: TGTGCCAGCAGCTTAGGGCGGGTGGACAGTGACGGCGAGCAGTACTTC. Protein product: CASSLGRVDSDGEQYF.

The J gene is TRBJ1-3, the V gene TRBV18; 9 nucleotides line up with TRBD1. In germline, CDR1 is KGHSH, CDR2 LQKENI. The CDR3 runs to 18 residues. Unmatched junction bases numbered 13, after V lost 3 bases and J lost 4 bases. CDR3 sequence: CASSPFTGGKVYGNTIYF. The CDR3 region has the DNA TGTGCCAGCTCACCTTTTACAGGGGGCAAAGTCTACGGAAACACCATATATTTT. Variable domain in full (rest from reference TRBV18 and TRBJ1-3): NAGVMQNPRHLVRRRGQEARLRCSPMKGHSHVYWYRQLPEEGLKFMVYLQKENIIDESGMPKERFSAEFPKEGPSILRIQQVVRGDSAAYFCASSPFTGGKVYGNTIYFGEGSWLTVV.

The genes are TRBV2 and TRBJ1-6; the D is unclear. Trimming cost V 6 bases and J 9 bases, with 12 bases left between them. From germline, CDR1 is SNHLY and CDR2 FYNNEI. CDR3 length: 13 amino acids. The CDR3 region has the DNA TGTGCCAGCAGAGACTCAAGAGGTTCACCCCTCCACTTT. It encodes CASRDSRGSPLHF.

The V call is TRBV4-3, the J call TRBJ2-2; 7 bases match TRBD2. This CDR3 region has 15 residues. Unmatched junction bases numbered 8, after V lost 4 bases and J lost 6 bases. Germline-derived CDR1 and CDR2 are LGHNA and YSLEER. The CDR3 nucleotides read TGCGCCAGCAGCCTCTCGAGCGGGGAGGCCGGGGAGCTGTTTTTT. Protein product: CASSLSSGEAGELFF.

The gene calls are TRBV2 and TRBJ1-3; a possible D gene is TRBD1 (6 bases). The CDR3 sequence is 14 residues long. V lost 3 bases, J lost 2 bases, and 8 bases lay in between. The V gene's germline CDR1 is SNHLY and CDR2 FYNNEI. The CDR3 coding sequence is TGTGCCAGCAGTGAGGGGGCTGCTGGAAACACCATATATTTT. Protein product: CASSEGAAGNTIYF.

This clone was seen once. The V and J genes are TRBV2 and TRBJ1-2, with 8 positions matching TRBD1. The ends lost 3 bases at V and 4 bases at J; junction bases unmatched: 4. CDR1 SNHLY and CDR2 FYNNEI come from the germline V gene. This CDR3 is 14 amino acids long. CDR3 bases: TGTGCCAGCAGTGAGCTGGACAGGGCCTATGGCTACACCTTC. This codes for CASSELDRAYGYTF.

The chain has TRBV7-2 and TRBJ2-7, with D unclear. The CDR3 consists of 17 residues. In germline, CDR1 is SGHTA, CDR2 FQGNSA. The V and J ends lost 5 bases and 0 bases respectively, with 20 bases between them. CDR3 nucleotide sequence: TGTGCCAGCAGCCACCCCGAAGGAGTCAGAGTCTCCTACGAGCAGTACTTC. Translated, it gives CASSHPEGVRVSYEQYF.

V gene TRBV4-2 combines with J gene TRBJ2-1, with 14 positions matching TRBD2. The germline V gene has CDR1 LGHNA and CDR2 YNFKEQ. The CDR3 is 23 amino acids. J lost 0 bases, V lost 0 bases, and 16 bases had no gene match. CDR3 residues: CASSQDRTPGLAGGVRSYNEQFF. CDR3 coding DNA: TGTGCCAGCAGCCAAGATCGGACCCCAGGACTAGCGGGGGGTGTTCGCTCCTACAATGAGCAGTTCTTC.

The CDR3 loop reads CASSPGGRSTNEKLFF. Here the CDR3 DNA reads TGTGCCAGCAGCCCTGGGGGCAGATCTACTAATGAAAAACTGTTTTTT. The rearrangement uses TRBV11-2 and TRBJ1-4; possible D gene TRBD1, 6 bases. The CDR3 runs 16 residues. Trimming cost V 5 bases and J 2 bases, with 15 bases left between them. Germline V gene lookup returns CDR1 SGHAT and CDR2 FQNNGV.

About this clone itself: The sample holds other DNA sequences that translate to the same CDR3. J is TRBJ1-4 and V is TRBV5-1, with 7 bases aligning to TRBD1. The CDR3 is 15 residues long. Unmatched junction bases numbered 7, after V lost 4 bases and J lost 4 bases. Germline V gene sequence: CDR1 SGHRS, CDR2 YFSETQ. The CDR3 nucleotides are TGCGCCAGCAGCCTCCGACAGGGAGGTAATGAAAAACTGTTTTTT. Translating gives CASSLRQGGNEKLFF.

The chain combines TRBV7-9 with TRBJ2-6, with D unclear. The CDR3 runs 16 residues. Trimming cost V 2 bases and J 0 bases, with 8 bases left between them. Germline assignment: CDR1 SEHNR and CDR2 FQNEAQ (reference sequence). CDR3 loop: CASSLSTYSGANVLTF. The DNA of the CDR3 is TGTGCCAGCAGCTTATCCACCTACTCTGGGGCCAACGTCCTGACTTTC.

CDR3 region: CASSQDGRGADTQYF. The CDR3 DNA reads as TGCGCCAGCAGCCAAGATGGCAGGGGAGCAGATACGCAGTATTTT. J is TRBJ2-3 and V is TRBV4-3, with D perhaps TRBD1 (6 bases). The CDR3 length is 15 residues. Germline V gene data show CDR1 as LGHNA and CDR2 as YSLEER. V shed 0 bases and J shed 4 bases, with 11 bases lying between them.

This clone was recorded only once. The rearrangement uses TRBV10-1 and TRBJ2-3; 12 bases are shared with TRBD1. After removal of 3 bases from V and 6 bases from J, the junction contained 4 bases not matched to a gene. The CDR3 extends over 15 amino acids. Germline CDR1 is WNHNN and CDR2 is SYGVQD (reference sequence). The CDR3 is CASSDGTGGRDTQYF. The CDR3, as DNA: TGCGCCAGCAGTGACGGGACAGGGGGCAGGGATACGCAGTATTTT.

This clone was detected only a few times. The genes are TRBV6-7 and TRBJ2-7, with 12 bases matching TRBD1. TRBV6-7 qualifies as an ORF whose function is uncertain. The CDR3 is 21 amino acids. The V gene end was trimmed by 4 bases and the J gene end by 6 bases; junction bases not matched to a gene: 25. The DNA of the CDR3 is TGTGCCAGCAGTTTCACCATCTCCGGGACAGGGGGCCGAATACCGATGGGCGAGCAGTACTTC. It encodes CASSFTISGTGGRIPMGEQYF.

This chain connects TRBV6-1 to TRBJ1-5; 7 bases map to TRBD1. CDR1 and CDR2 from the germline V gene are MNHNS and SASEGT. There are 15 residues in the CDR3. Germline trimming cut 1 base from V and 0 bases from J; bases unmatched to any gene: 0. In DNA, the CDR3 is TGTGCCAGCAGTGAAGACAGGGGTAGCAATCAGCCCCAGCATTTT. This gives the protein CASSEDRGSNQPQHF.

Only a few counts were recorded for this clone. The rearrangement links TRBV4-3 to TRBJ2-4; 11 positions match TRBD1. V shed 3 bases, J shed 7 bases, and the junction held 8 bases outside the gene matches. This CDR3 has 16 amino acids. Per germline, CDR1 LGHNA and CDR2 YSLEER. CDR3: CASSQDSGTGGNIQYF. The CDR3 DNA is TGCGCCAGCAGCCAGGACTCCGGGACAGGGGGGAACATTCAGTACTTC.

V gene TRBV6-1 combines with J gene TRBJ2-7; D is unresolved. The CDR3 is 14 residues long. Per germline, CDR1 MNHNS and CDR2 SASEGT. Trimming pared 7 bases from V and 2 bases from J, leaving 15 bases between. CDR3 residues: CASIVAGATYEQYF. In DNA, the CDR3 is TGTGCCAGCATTGTTGCTGGAGCCACCTACGAGCAGTACTTC.

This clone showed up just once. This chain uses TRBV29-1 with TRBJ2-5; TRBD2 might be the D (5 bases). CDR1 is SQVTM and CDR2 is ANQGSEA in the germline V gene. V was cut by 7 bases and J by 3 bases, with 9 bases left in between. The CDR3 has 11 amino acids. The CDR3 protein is CSGTSEETQYF. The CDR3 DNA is TGCAGCGGGACTTCCGAAGAGACCCAGTACTTC.

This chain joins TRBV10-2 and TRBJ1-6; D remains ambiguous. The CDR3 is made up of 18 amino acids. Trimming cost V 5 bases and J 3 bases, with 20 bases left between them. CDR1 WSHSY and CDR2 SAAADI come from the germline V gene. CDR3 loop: CASSKGDGWRLYNSPLHF. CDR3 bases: TGCGCCAGCAGTAAGGGAGATGGGTGGCGTCTCTATAATTCACCCCTCCACTTT.

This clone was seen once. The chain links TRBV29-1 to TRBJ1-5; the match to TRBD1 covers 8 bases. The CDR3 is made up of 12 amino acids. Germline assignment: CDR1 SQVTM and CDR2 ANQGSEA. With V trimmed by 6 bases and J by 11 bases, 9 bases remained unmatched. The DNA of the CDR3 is TGCAGCGTCGCTCAGGGGGCTGGAACCCAGCATTTT. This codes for CSVAQGAGTQHF.

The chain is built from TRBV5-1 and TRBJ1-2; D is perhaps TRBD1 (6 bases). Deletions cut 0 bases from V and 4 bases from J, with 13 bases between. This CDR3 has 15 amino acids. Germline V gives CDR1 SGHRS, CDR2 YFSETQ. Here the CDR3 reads CASSLESPGVYGYTF. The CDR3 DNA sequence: TGCGCCAGCAGCTTGGAATCCCCAGGGGTCTATGGCTACACCTTC.

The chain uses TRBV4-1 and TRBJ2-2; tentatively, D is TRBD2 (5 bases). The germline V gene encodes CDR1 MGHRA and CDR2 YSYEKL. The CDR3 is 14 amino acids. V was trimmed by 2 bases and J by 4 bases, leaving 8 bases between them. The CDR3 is CASSQPTSTGELFF. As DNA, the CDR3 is TGCGCCAGCAGCCAACCCACTAGCACCGGGGAGCTGTTTTTT.

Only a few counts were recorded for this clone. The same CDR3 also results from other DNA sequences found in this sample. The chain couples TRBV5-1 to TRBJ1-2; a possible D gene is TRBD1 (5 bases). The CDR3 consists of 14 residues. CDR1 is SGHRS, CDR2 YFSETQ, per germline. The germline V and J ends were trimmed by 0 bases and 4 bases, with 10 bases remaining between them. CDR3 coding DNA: TGCGCCAGCAGCTTGGACGGGACTCCCTATGGCTACACCTTC. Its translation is CASSLDGTPYGYTF. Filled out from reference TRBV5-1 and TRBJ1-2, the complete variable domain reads KAGVTQTPRYLIKTRGQQVTLSCSPISGHRSVSWYQQTPGQGLQFLFEYFSETQRNKGNFPGRFSGRQFSNSRSEMNVSTLELGDSALYLCASSLDGTPYGYTFGSGTRLTVV.

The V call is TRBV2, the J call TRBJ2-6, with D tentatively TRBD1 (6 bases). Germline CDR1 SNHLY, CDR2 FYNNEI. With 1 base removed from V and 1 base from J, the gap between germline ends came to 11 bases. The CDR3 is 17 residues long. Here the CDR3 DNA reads TGTGCCAGCAGTGAAGACAGGGTTTCGTCTGGGGCCAACGTCCTGACTTTC. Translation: CASSEDRVSSGANVLTF.